The 23 T cell receptor beta chains below come from one sample, sequenced in a study of technical replicates of blood from a handful of donors. Method: immunoSEQ multiplex PCR; TCRdb's copy keeps in-frame clones and lacks some. The sample consists of 45,000 to 55,000 clones, about 96% of them appearing once. Sequenced sample: T cells isolated from PBMCs. The receptor source for this set is a human donor in good health.

The CDR3 protein is CASSPILAGGAGELFF. The CDR3 nucleotides are TGTGCCAGCAGCCCTATTCTAGCGGGAGGTGCCGGGGAGCTGTTTTTT. The rearrangement uses TRBV11-3 and TRBJ2-2; TRBD2 aligns across 11 bases. V dropped 5 bases and J dropped 6; count of bases not matched to a gene: 8. This CDR3 spans 16 amino acids. Germline values: CDR1 SGHNT, CDR2 YENEEA.

This clone has a single count. The CDR3 DNA reads TGTGCCAGCAGTGAATCAGGGGCCAACGTCCTGACTTTC. Amino acid sequence: CASSESGANVLTF. This chain links TRBV25-1 with TRBJ2-6, with D unresolved. This CDR3 spans 13 amino acids. V was cut by 1 base and J by 4 bases, with 2 bases left in between. Germline CDR1 reads MGHDK; CDR2 reads SYGVNS.

The V and J genes are TRBV18 and TRBJ2-2; 9 nucleotides line up with TRBD2. CDR1 and CDR2 from the germline V gene are KGHSH and LQKENI. V was pared by 6 bases and J by 6 bases, with 8 bases of the junction left unmatched. This CDR3 region has 15 residues. CDR3 region: CASSPRGGDPGELFF. The DNA of the CDR3 is TGTGCCAGCTCCCCCCGCGGGGGGGACCCCGGGGAGCTGTTTTTT.

The chain links TRBV2 to TRBJ2-7, with 11 nucleotides matching TRBD2. The CDR3 extends over 16 amino acids. The trim removed 1 base at V and 4 bases at J, leaving 6 bases unmatched. The germline V gene encodes CDR1 SNHLY and CDR2 FYNNEI. CDR3 nucleotide sequence: TGTGCCAGCAGTGAAGGTAGCGGGAGGGCTGAATACGAGCAGTACTTC. As protein: CASSEGSGRAEYEQYF.

The rearrangement joins TRBV15 to TRBJ1-2, with a possible D match to TRBD1 (5 bases). Trimming cost V 0 bases and J 4 bases, with 12 bases left between them. This CDR3 spans 15 amino acids. CDR1 and CDR2 from the germline V gene are LNHNV and YYDKDF (reference sequence). CDR3 DNA: TGTGCCACCAGCAGAGAACGTACAGGCTCCTATGGCTACACCTTC. Protein product: CATSRERTGSYGYTF.

This clone was detected once. The rearrangement joins TRBV4-3 to TRBJ2-1, with D unresolved. Deletions cut 0 bases from V and 0 bases from J, with 6 bases between. This CDR3 is 15 amino acids long. The germline CDR1 and CDR2 sequences are LGHNA and YSLEER. The CDR3 loop reads CASSQEPSSYNEQFF. CDR3 in DNA: TGCGCCAGCAGCCAAGAGCCTAGCTCCTACAATGAGCAGTTCTTC.

This chain connects TRBV2 to TRBJ1-1, with a weak D call TRBD1 (6 bases). CDR1 is SNHLY and CDR2 is FYNNEI in the germline V gene. Trimming left V 10 bases short and J 0 bases short, with 12 bases between. There are 13 residues in the CDR3. The chain's CDR3 is CATVGQLNTEAFF. CDR3 nucleotides: TGTGCCACCGTTGGACAGTTGAACACTGAAGCTTTCTTT.

V and J are TRBV6-5 and TRBJ2-4, with D tentatively TRBD1 (5 bases). Germline V gene sequence: CDR1 MNHEY, CDR2 SVGAGI. The CDR3 spans 16 residues. V lost 4 bases to trimming and J lost 3 bases, with 16 bases between them. The CDR3: CASSSGQGWDKNIQYF. The CDR3, as DNA: TGTGCCAGCAGTTCCGGCCAGGGATGGGACAAAAACATTCAGTACTTC.

This clone was recorded once. The gene calls are TRBV29-1 and TRBJ2-7, with 10 bases identical to TRBD1. V was pared by 2 bases and J by 2 bases, with 3 bases of the junction left unmatched. Germline lookup yields CDR1 SQVTM and CDR2 ANQGSEA. The CDR3 length is 14 residues. This chain's CDR3 is CSVELGTGAYEQYF. The CDR3 DNA reads TGCAGCGTTGAATTAGGGACAGGGGCCTACGAGCAGTACTTC.

The chain employs TRBV10-3 and TRBJ2-3; D gene unclear. V lost 0 bases, J lost 4 bases, and 17 bases lay in between. This CDR3 is 17 amino acids long. Per germline, CDR1 ENHRY and CDR2 SYGVKD. This CDR3 is CAISESSNRWASDTQYF. The CDR3 nucleotides are TGTGCCATCAGTGAGTCGTCTAATCGATGGGCCTCAGATACGCAGTATTTT.

This clone was seen once. The CDR3 loop is CASRGTGGEKLFF. The DNA of the CDR3 is TGTGCCAGCAGGGGGACAGGGGGTGAAAAACTGTTTTTT. This rearrangement joins TRBV6-6 to TRBJ1-4; TRBD1 matches at 11 bases. The CDR3 is made up of 13 amino acids. V lost 6 bases, J lost 7 bases, and 1 base stayed unmatched. Per germline, CDR1 MNHNY and CDR2 SVGAGI (reference sequence).

The rearrangement joins TRBV9 to TRBJ1-1; 7 nucleotides agree with TRBD1. V dropped 4 bases and J dropped 0; count of bases not matched to a gene: 6. Germline CDR1 and CDR2: SGDLS and YYNGEE. This CDR3 has 15 residues. The CDR3 region has the DNA TGTGCCAGCAGCCAGACAGGGCAATTGAACACTGAAGCTTTCTTT. It yields the protein CASSQTGQLNTEAFF.

The J gene is TRBJ2-1, the V gene TRBV11-3; possible D gene TRBD1, 6 bases. The ends were cut back, 5 bases at V and 8 bases at J, with 13 bases in the middle. CDR1 is SGHNT and CDR2 is YENEEA in the germline V gene. This CDR3 is 13 amino acids long. The CDR3 is CASSRSTGYEQFF. CDR3 nucleotide sequence: TGTGCCAGCAGCCGATCGACAGGCTATGAGCAGTTCTTC.

This chain uses TRBV19 with TRBJ2-7, with a tentative D call TRBD2 (7 bases). The V and J ends lost 3 bases and 0 bases respectively, with 12 bases between them. The length of the CDR3 is 15 residues. In germline, CDR1 is LNHDA, CDR2 SQIVND (reference sequence). The CDR3 nucleotides are TGTGCCAGTAGTATCCCGGGGGGCCGCTCCTACGAGCAGTACTTC. Encoded protein: CASSIPGGRSYEQYF.

This sequence joins TRBV19 and TRBJ2-7; 9 nucleotides align to TRBD2. CDR3 length: 15 residues. CDR1 is LNHDA, CDR2 SQIVND, per germline (reference sequence). V dropped 3 bases and J dropped 2; count of bases not matched to a gene: 5. The CDR3 loop reads CASSIQAGGTYEQYF. Written as DNA, the CDR3 is TGTGCCAGTAGTATTCAAGCGGGGGGCACCTACGAGCAGTACTTC.

The chain carries TRBV9 and TRBJ2-3, with 8 nucleotides matching TRBD1. J gave up 5 bases and V 2 bases, and 4 bases lay outside the gene matches. The length of the CDR3 is 14 residues. CDR1 is SGDLS and CDR2 is YYNGEE in the germline V gene. CDR3 region: CASSVDRGKDTQYF. The CDR3 DNA is TGTGCCAGCAGCGTTGACAGGGGCAAAGATACGCAGTATTTT.

This chain joins TRBV10-3 and TRBJ2-2; 9 nucleotides line up with TRBD1. The CDR3 spans 14 residues. Germline V gene lookup returns CDR1 ENHRY and CDR2 SYGVKD. J lost 4 bases, V lost 11 bases, and 8 bases had no gene match. The CDR3 coding sequence is TGTGCCTCGGAACAGGGGGCGCGCACCGGGGAGCTGTTTTTT. The encoded protein is CASEQGARTGELFF.

The chain uses TRBV10-3 and TRBJ1-2, with unresolved D. CDR1 is ENHRY and CDR2 is SYGVKD in the germline V gene. V dropped 7 bases and J dropped 3 bases, with 18 bases sitting between them. The CDR3 sequence is 15 residues long. CDR3: CAITSGQPHYYGYTF. The DNA of the CDR3 is TGTGCCATCACGTCTGGGCAGCCCCATTACTATGGCTACACCTTC.

V is TRBV18 and J is TRBJ2-1; maybe TRBD1 (6 bases). The CDR3 extends over 17 amino acids. V dropped 3 bases and J dropped 4 bases, with 19 bases sitting between them. CDR1 and CDR2 from the germline V gene are KGHSH and LQKENI. CDR3 nucleotides: TGTGCCAGCTCACCCGGAAGGACAGAGGCCGTGTACAATGAGCAGTTCTTC. Translating gives CASSPGRTEAVYNEQFF. Looking up the rest from reference TRBV18 and TRBJ2-1 gives the full variable domain: NAGVMQNPRHLVRRRGQEARLRCSPMKGHSHVYWYRQLPEEGLKFMVYLQKENIIDESGMPKERFSAEFPKEGPSILRIQQVVRGDSAAYFCASSPGRTEAVYNEQFFGPGTRLTVL.

The V and J genes are TRBV28 and TRBJ2-7; D is perhaps TRBD2 (6 bases). From germline, CDR1 is MDHEN and CDR2 SYDVKM. V lost 5 bases and J lost 6, with 14 bases in between. CDR3 length: 13 residues. The CDR3 spells CASSPETRVEQYF. As DNA, the CDR3 is TGTGCCAGCAGTCCTGAGACTAGGGTCGAGCAGTACTTC.

This clone was picked up a small number of times. The CDR3 DNA reads TGTGCCAGCAGCGTAGCCGACTTCGATGGCTACACCTTC. Its translation is CASSVADFDGYTF. J is TRBJ1-2 and V is TRBV9, with no clear D. Germline V gives CDR1 SGDLS, CDR2 YYNGEE. Trimming took 0 bases from V and 6 from J, leaving 9 bases between them. There are 13 residues in the CDR3.

The V call is TRBV18, the J call TRBJ1-2, with 11 bases matching TRBD1. V was clipped by 0 bases and J by 8 bases; unmatched bases: 8. There are 16 residues in the CDR3. CDR1 and CDR2 from the germline V gene are KGHSH and LQKENI. CDR3 protein: CASSPPTGQGAKGYTF. Written as DNA, the CDR3 is TGTGCCAGCTCACCACCTACCGGACAGGGGGCGAAGGGCTACACCTTC. The full variable domain, rest sourced from reference TRBV18 and TRBJ1-2, is NAGVMQNPRHLVRRRGQEARLRCSPMKGHSHVYWYRQLPEEGLKFMVYLQKENIIDESGMPKERFSAEFPKEGPSILRIQQVVRGDSAAYFCASSPPTGQGAKGYTFGSGTRLTVV.

This chain connects TRBV5-8 to TRBJ1-2, with D possibly being TRBD1 (5 bases). The germline CDR1 and CDR2 sequences are SGHTS and YDEGEE. Trimming removed 5 bases at V and 5 bases at J, with 13 bases between. The CDR3 sequence is 13 residues long. CDR3 amino acids: CASRAMTVYGYTF. The CDR3 DNA follows: TGTGCCAGCAGGGCAATGACAGTTTATGGCTACACCTTC.